This T cell receptor (beta chain) was found in a study of blood T cell repertoires in COVID-19. TCRdb's copy holds only in-frame clones and misses some; the assay was immunoSEQ multiplex PCR. The sample holds approximately 120,000 clones, 60% to 85% seen once. Trimming cost V 4 bases and J 3 bases; bases outside gene matches: 12. The germline gives CDR1 MGHRA, CDR2 YSYEKL. This CDR3 has 17 residues. The rearrangement links TRBV4-1 to TRBJ2-1; 7 bases are shared with TRBD1. Sequenced material: peripheral blood. The sequence was collected from a man aged 80 or over with acute or convalescent COVID-19. Here the CDR3 DNA reads TGCGCCAGCAGCCGAGACGAGGGGGCCACGTACTACAATGAGCAGTTCTTC. Its protein product is CASSRDEGATYYNEQFF.